A selection of T cell receptor beta chains follows, all from one sample in a study of beta chain features in type 1 diabetes. Data came from immunoSEQ multiplex PCR; TCRdb stores just in-frame clones and leaves some out. The sample holds around 140,000 clones, over 8% seen once. The sequenced sample consisted of central memory CD4+ T cells from blood. The receptor source for this set is a woman in her forties in good health. Each CDR3 is given with its conserved first and last residue. D genes are given only for firm matches. Clone size is given for some rows only: seen once, a few or many times, or a class if the clone is expanded.

cdr3_nt cdr3_aa cdr3_length d_call v_call clone_size j_call
TGTGCCATTCAACAGGGAAACTATGGCTACACCTTC CAIQQGNYGYTF 12 . TRBV25-1 . TRBJ1-2
TGCGCCAGCAGCTTGCCTGCGGAAGACGAGCTGTTTTTT CASSLPAEDELFF 13 . TRBV5-1 . TRBJ2-2
TGCGCCAGCAGCTTGGAAGGGCCGGAGGTACGGGAGCAGTACTTC CASSLEGPEVREQYF 15 . TRBV5-1 few TRBJ2-7
TGCGCCAGCAGCCAAACAGGGGGTAGGGGAGAAAAACTGTTTTTT CASSQTGGRGEKLFF 15 TRBD1 TRBV4-3 . TRBJ1-4
TGTGCCAGCAGGCGACAGGGTTGGGAGACCCAGTACTTC CASRRQGWETQYF 13 TRBD1 TRBV28 . TRBJ2-5
TGCGCCAGCAGCTTGTCGGCACAGGCCTATGGCTACACCTTC CASSLSAQAYGYTF 14 . TRBV5-1 . TRBJ1-2
TGTGCCAGTAAGCGGGACAGGGGTGTGGATGAGCAGTTCTTC CASKRDRGVDEQFF 14 TRBD1 TRBV19 . TRBJ2-1
TGTGCCAGCAGCCAAAGGGCTTTTCAGGGGGTCGGGCAGTACTTC CASSQRAFQGVGQYF 15 TRBD1 TRBV7-2 . TRBJ2-7
TGCGCCAGCAGCTTCCAGGGGGACGGGAACGAGCAGTACTTC CASSFQGDGNEQYF 14 TRBD1 TRBV5-1 many TRBJ2-7
TGTGCCAGCAGCCAAGAATCTGGGTCAGGGGGGTTGGTTCAGTCTGGGGCCAACGTCCTGACTTTC CASSQESGSGGLVQSGANVLTF 22 . TRBV4-2 few TRBJ2-6
TGTGCCAGCAGCTTAGCCAGGGCTAACTATGGCTACACCTTC CASSLARANYGYTF 14 . TRBV7-2 . TRBJ1-2
TGCAGCGTGACAGAGAACACTGAAGCTTTCTTT CSVTENTEAFF 11 . TRBV29-1 many TRBJ1-1
TGCGCCAGCAGCCTCAAGACAGGGAATGGCTACACCTTC CASSLKTGNGYTF 13 TRBD1 TRBV5-1 few TRBJ1-2
TGTGCCAGCAGGCCCACCGGGGGATGGACCTACGAGCAGTACTTC CASRPTGGWTYEQYF 15 . TRBV6-6 . TRBJ2-7
TGTGCCAGTAGTATAGAGGCTAGCTTAGATACGCAGTATTTT CASSIEASLDTQYF 14 . TRBV19 . TRBJ2-3
TGTGCCAGCAGTGAGAAGGGGGTCGATCAGCCCCAGCATTTT CASSEKGVDQPQHF 14 . TRBV2 . TRBJ1-5
TGTGCCACCAGCAGAGGACAGGGAGAGGCCTCGGCTTTCTTT CATSRGQGEASAFF 14 TRBD1 TRBV15 many TRBJ1-1
TGTGCCACCAGCAGAGGACGGGATGCCGGGGCCAACGTCCTGACTTTC CATSRGRDAGANVLTF 16 . TRBV15 . TRBJ2-6
TGTGCCAGCAGCCCCAGGCGCCCCCAAGAGACCCAGTACTTC CASSPRRPQETQYF 14 . TRBV7-2 few TRBJ2-5
TGCGCCAGCAGCTTGACAGGGGGCGCGGGGTCACCCCTCCACTTT CASSLTGGAGSPLHF 15 TRBD1 TRBV5-1 few TRBJ1-6
TGTGCCAGCAGCCGGACAGGGGTGCCTGGGGCCAACGTCCTGACTTTC CASSRTGVPGANVLTF 16 TRBD1 TRBV7-2 few TRBJ2-6
TGTGCCAGCTCACCACCGAGCGGGGGACAAGAGACCCAGTACTTC CASSPPSGGQETQYF 15 TRBD2 TRBV18 . TRBJ2-5
TGTGCCAGCAGCCCAGGGGCCAGGGGCGGTGAAAAACTGTTTTTT CASSPGARGGEKLFF 15 . TRBV9 many TRBJ1-4
TGTGCCAGCAGCACTAGCGGGGGGGCCAGGGGGACCCAGTACTTC CASSTSGGARGTQYF 15 TRBD2 TRBV6-5 . TRBJ2-5
TGTGCCAGCAGCCCAGGACTAGCGGGGGGGAGGAACACCGGGGAGCTGTTTTTT CASSPGLAGGRNTGELFF 18 TRBD2 TRBV5-4 . TRBJ2-2
TGTGCCAGCACGACACTTCAGATACATAATGAAAAACTGTTTTTT CASTTLQIHNEKLFF 15 . TRBV18 once TRBJ1-4
TGTGCCAGCAGTTTACAGGGGGTAGGTACTGAAGCTTTCTTT CASSLQGVGTEAFF 14 TRBD1 TRBV6-5 once TRBJ1-1
TGTGCCAGTAACCTCCGGGACAGAGGCAACTATGGCTACACCTTC CASNLRDRGNYGYTF 15 TRBD1 TRBV19 few TRBJ1-2
TGCGCCAGCAGCTTGGGACAGACACCCAACAATGAGCAGTTCTTC CASSLGQTPNNEQFF 15 . TRBV5-1 . TRBJ2-1
TGTGCCAGCAGCTCACAGGGTGACACTGAAGCTTTCTTT CASSSQGDTEAFF 13 . TRBV5-5 . TRBJ1-1
TGTGCCAGCGTACAGGGCGGCAATGAGCAGTTCTTC CASVQGGNEQFF 12 . TRBV7-2 few TRBJ2-1
TGTGCCAGCAGTGACCCCGGGACAGGGACTTCACCCCTCCACTTT CASSDPGTGTSPLHF 15 TRBD1 TRBV25-1 few TRBJ1-6
TGTGCTAGTGGTTTGTCACAGGGTCGCGCAGACCTCTACGAGCAGTACTTC CASGLSQGRADLYEQYF 17 . TRBV12-5 . TRBJ2-7
TGTGCCAGCACGCCCGGGATCTCCTACGAGCAGTACTTC CASTPGISYEQYF 13 . TRBV6-1 . TRBJ2-7
TGTGCCAGCAGTTTATCGGATAGGGGCCTCACTGAAGCTTTCTTT CASSLSDRGLTEAFF 15 . TRBV27 . TRBJ1-1
TGCGCCAGCAGCTCGGGACTAGAATACAATGAGCAGTTCTTC CASSSGLEYNEQFF 14 TRBD2 TRBV5-1 few TRBJ2-1
TGTGCCAGCAGTCCGGGACAGGGGTATGGCTACACCTTC CASSPGQGYGYTF 13 TRBD1 TRBV25-1 few TRBJ1-2
TGTGCCAGCAGCCCAGGGCCCGGGACAGGGTTCTACAATGAGCAGTTCTTC CASSPGPGTGFYNEQFF 17 . TRBV21-1 . TRBJ2-1
TGTGCCATCAGTGACGTTGAGGGAGGATCTGACTATGGCTACACCTTC CAISDVEGGSDYGYTF 16 . TRBV10-3 few TRBJ1-2
TGTGCCAGCGTACAGGGGGCTGGCGGCTACACCTTC CASVQGAGGYTF 12 TRBD1 TRBV25-1 . TRBJ1-2
TGTGCCAGCGCTCGACAGATACAAGAGACCCAGTACTTC CASARQIQETQYF 13 . TRBV28 . TRBJ2-5
TGTGCCTCCCGGGAGGGAAGGGGGAACTCCTACGAGCAGTACTTC CASREGRGNSYEQYF 15 TRBD2 TRBV19 few TRBJ2-7
TGTGCCAGCAGCTACGGACAGGGGGACTCACCCCTCCACTTT CASSYGQGDSPLHF 14 TRBD1 TRBV5-4 . TRBJ1-6
TGTGCCAGCTCACCTGATGGTGGGACAGCCACTGAAGCTTTCTTT CASSPDGGTATEAFF 15 TRBD1 TRBV18 . TRBJ1-1
TGCGCCAGCAGCCAAGACCAGGGGGCGAGGATCGGCACAGATACGCAGTATTTT CASSQDQGARIGTDTQYF 18 TRBD1 TRBV4-3 . TRBJ2-3
TGTGCCAGCAGTGTAGTAGCGGGGAACACCGGGGAGCTGTTTTTT CASSVVAGNTGELFF 15 TRBD2 TRBV2 many TRBJ2-2
TGTGCCAGCATCCTTCAAAGGGGTGAGCAGTTCTTC CASILQRGEQFF 12 . TRBV6-1 . TRBJ2-1
TGTGCCAGCAGTGTATGGTCAGGCAGCTACGAGCAGTACTTC CASSVWSGSYEQYF 14 . TRBV25-1 . TRBJ2-7
TGTGCCAGCAGCCCCGGTCCCAGCGGGGCCGGGGACGAGCAGTACTTC CASSPGPSGAGDEQYF 16 TRBD2 TRBV7-6 . TRBJ2-7
TGTGCCAGCAGCTTAGCCGGGGGTAGCACCATATATTTT CASSLAGGSTIYF 13 . TRBV7-2 . TRBJ1-3
TGTGCCAGCAGTTCCCACCAGGACACTGGAAACACCATATATTTT CASSSHQDTGNTIYF 15 . TRBV6-6 few TRBJ1-3
TGTGCCAGCAGTTTATCCGGGAACACCGGGGAGCTGTTTTTT CASSLSGNTGELFF 14 . TRBV27 . TRBJ2-2
TGTGCCAGCAGGTTCAAGCAGTTCTTC CASRFKQFF 9 . TRBV21-1 . TRBJ2-1
TGTGCCAGCAGCCCTACCGGTAGAGGCAATGAGCAGTTCTTC CASSPTGRGNEQFF 14 . TRBV9 . TRBJ2-1
TGTGCCATCAGCAACAGGGGGGACAATGAGCAGTTCTTC CAISNRGDNEQFF 13 TRBD1 TRBV10-3 . TRBJ2-1